This TCR beta chain was sequenced for a study of post-analysis software for immune sequencing data. General observations from the study: TRBV5-6, TRBV5-1 and TRBV20-1 belonged to a set of five TRBV segments that were more frequent in patients than controls.

Unique molecular identifiers were present in the TCR beta cDNA libraries. Via MiXCR, TCRdb re-called the PCR reads, giving one row per CDR3 protein. In the table there are approximately 440,000 distinct CDR3 sequences, less than 45% of which are singletons. The CDR3 runs to 13 residues. V dropped 6 bases and J dropped 1 base, with 9 bases sitting between them. Worth noting for this clonotype: Its cognate antigen is unknown.

This sequence originates from a girl under 18 with multiple sclerosis. Sequenced input: blood. The J gene is TRBJ2-5, the V gene TRBV12-3 or TRBV12-4, with D unresolved. The CDR3 region has the DNA TGTGCCAGCAGAATTGGGGTCCAAGAGACCCAGTACTTC. Amino acids: CASRIGVQETQYF.